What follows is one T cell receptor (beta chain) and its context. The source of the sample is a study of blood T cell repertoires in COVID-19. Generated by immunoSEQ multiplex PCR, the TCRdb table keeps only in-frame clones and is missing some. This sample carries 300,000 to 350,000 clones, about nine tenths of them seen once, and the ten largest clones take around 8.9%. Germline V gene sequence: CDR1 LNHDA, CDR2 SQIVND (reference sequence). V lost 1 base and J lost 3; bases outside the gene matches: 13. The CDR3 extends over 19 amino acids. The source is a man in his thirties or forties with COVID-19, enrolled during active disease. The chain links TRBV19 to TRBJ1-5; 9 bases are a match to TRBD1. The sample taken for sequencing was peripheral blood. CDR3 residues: CASSIGRTGGRVNNQPQHF. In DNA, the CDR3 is TGTGCCAGTAGTATAGGCCGAACAGGGGGCCGGGTAAACAATCAGCCCCAGCATTTT.